Reported below is one T cell receptor beta chain. Its antigen is unknown. The CDR3 is 15 amino acids. From germline, CDR1 is SGHTA and CDR2 FQGNSA. V trimming: 1 base; J trimming: 3 bases; junction bases outside the gene matches: 5. Here immunoSEQ multiplex PCR was the method, and the copy in TCRdb shows in-frame clones only, minus some. The sample consists of 150,000 to 200,000 clones, 88% of them appearing once. These data belong to a study of radiation and T cells in renal cell carcinoma. Overall study results and limits: Without pretreatment biopsies, baseline tumor clonotype presence was undetermined. Top tumor clonotypes rose in blood 2 weeks post-radiation, then contracted.

Time point denoted: blood 4 weeks post-SBRT, at nephrectomy. Treatment defined: 15 Gy SBRT to primary tumor, nephrectomy 4 weeks later. Nephrectomy followed 15 Gy stereotactic body radiation by 4 weeks. Serial blood draws occurred at baseline and 2 and 4 weeks post-SBRT. The sequences come from blood, collected from a patient whose treatment included radiotherapy and nephrectomy. The chain joins TRBV7-2 to TRBJ2-7; TRBD2 matches 8 bases. This TCR was sampled from a woman in her forties or fifties with renal cell carcinoma. The CDR3 nucleotides read TGTGCCAGCAGCTTAGAGATAGCGGGGAGCTACGAGCAGTACTTC. As protein: CASSLEIAGSYEQYF. The entire variable domain, with the rest obtained from reference TRBV7-2 and TRBJ2-7, is as follows: GAGVSQSPSNKVTEKGKDVELRCDPISGHTALYWYRQSLGQGLEFLIYFQGNSAPDKSGLPSDRFSAERTGGSVSTLTIQRTQQEDSAVYLCASSLEIAGSYEQYFGPGTRLTVT.